A single sample gave rise to the 20 T cell receptor beta chains below, sequenced in a study of cytomegalovirus exposure and HLA in healthy donors. It was with 60 Vbeta and 13 Jbeta primers that the PCR ran. Generated by immunoSEQ multiplex PCR, the TCRdb table keeps only in-frame clones and is missing some. This sample has roughly 130,000 clones, with roughly 66% found just once. Sequencing was performed on PBMCs. These receptors all stem from a woman in her sixties or seventies in good health and CMV-seronegative.

The rearrangement links TRBV6-1 to TRBJ2-7, with 10 bases that match TRBD2. The CDR3 spans 14 residues. In germline, CDR1 is MNHNS, CDR2 SASEGT. Trimming cost V 7 bases and J 6 bases; bases outside gene matches: 9. The CDR3 protein is CASNPLAGVSEQYF. The CDR3 bases are TGTGCCAGCAACCCCCTAGCGGGAGTCTCCGAGCAGTACTTC.

This chain links TRBV6-4 with TRBJ2-7, with 12 bases fitting TRBD1. With V trimmed by 10 bases and J by 7 bases, 11 bases remained unmatched. The germline V gene has CDR1 MRHNA and CDR2 SNTAGT. There are 14 residues in the CDR3. This chain's CDR3 is CAILGGTGGDEQYF. The DNA of the CDR3 is TGTGCCATCCTAGGGGGGACAGGGGGCGATGAGCAGTACTTC.

The chain uses TRBV7-3 and TRBJ2-5; 10 nucleotides agree with TRBD2. CDR1 and CDR2 (germline): SGHTA, FQGTGA. V was clipped by 4 bases and J by 5 bases; unmatched bases: 16. The CDR3 consists of 18 residues. In DNA form, the CDR3 reads TGTGCCAGCAGCTCCCAGCTTGGGTTAGCGGGGGGTCGGGAGACCCAGTACTTC. This translates into CASSSQLGLAGGRETQYF.

This chain joins TRBV5-1 and TRBJ1-1, with D possibly TRBD1 on 5 matching bases. The CDR3 loop spans 16 amino acids. Trimming took off 7 bases at V and 0 bases at J, with 19 bases between the two ends. From germline, CDR1 is SGHRS and CDR2 YFSETQ. This CDR3 is CASGEGSGHLNTEAFF. The CDR3 DNA is TGCGCCAGCGGGGAAGGCTCTGGACACTTGAACACTGAAGCTTTCTTT.

In its sample, this clone was seen a few times. The rearrangement uses TRBV7-8 and TRBJ1-2; D perhaps matches TRBD1 (5 bases). This CDR3 region has 13 residues. V lost 0 bases to trimming and J lost 5 bases, with 7 bases between them. Germline loops: CDR1 SGHVS, CDR2 FQNEAQ. The DNA of the CDR3 is TGTGCCAGCAGCTTAGCAGGGGCTTATGGCTACACCTTC. This codes for CASSLAGAYGYTF.

This clone appeared a few times. J is TRBJ1-4 and V is TRBV11-2; D not resolved. Germline V gene data show CDR1 as SGHAT and CDR2 as FQNNGV. CDR3 length equals 14 residues. The ends were cut back, 8 bases at V and 4 bases at J, with 14 bases in the middle. The CDR3 bases are TGTGCCAGCCGCTACTTTGGGCTTAATGAAAAACTGTTTTTT. This gives the protein CASRYFGLNEKLFF.

There are a few counts of this clone. The chain is built from TRBV5-4 and TRBJ2-1; D gene uncertain. Germline assignment: CDR1 SGHNT and CDR2 YYREEE (reference sequence). The CDR3 consists of 14 residues. The ends were cut back, 5 bases at V and 3 bases at J, with 12 bases in the middle. The chain's CDR3 is CASSLLQNYNEQFF. Here the CDR3 DNA reads TGTGCCAGCAGTCTGCTACAGAACTACAATGAGCAGTTCTTC.

V is TRBV2 and J is TRBJ2-1, with a tentative D call TRBD1 (6 bases). The CDR3 contains 14 residues. Germline V gene sequence: CDR1 SNHLY, CDR2 FYNNEI. The V end lost 7 bases, the J end lost 3 bases, and 13 bases lay between the germline ends. The CDR3 DNA is TGTGCCAGCATTCGGGACACCGTCTACAATGAGCAGTTCTTC. Amino acid sequence: CASIRDTVYNEQFF.

This clone came up once. The J gene is TRBJ2-5, the V gene TRBV4-1; D may be TRBD2 (7 bases). CDR1 and CDR2 from the germline V gene are MGHRA and YSYEKL. Trimming removed 4 bases from V and 5 bases from J, with 17 bases in between. The CDR3 totals 15 residues. CDR3 nucleotide sequence: TGCGCCAGCAGCCTGTTAGGGGGGGGCATGGAGACCCAGTACTTC. It codes for CASSLLGGGMETQYF.

This clone showed up just a few times. This specimen includes other DNA sequences encoding the same CDR3. The V and J genes are TRBV5-5 and TRBJ1-2; TRBD1 matches 9 bases. This CDR3 spans 15 amino acids. Germline V gene sequence: CDR1 SGHKS, CDR2 YYEKEE (reference sequence). The V and J ends lost 0 bases and 5 bases, in that order; junction bases with no gene match: 5. CDR3: CASSLAPGQGYGYTF. In nucleotides, the CDR3 is TGTGCCAGCAGCTTGGCCCCGGGACAGGGTTATGGCTACACCTTC.

In this sample, this clone turned up a few times. This sequence joins TRBV6-6 and TRBJ1-1; D gene ambiguous. V lost 6 bases and J 1 base, leaving 6 bases between the germline ends. CDR3 length equals 12 residues. Germline V gives CDR1 MNHNY, CDR2 SVGAGI (reference sequence). CDR3 loop: CASRAGNTEAFF. CDR3 DNA sequence: TGTGCCAGCAGGGCGGGGAACACTGAAGCTTTCTTT.

This chain links TRBV28 with TRBJ2-1; a possible D gene is TRBD2 (6 bases). In germline, CDR1 is MDHEN, CDR2 SYDVKM. V lost 6 bases to trimming and J lost 0 bases, with 12 bases between them. This CDR3 contains 15 residues. CDR3 residues: CASSLTRSSYNEQFF. CDR3 bases: TGTGCCAGCAGCCTGACTAGGAGCTCCTACAATGAGCAGTTCTTC.

V and J are TRBV23-1 and TRBJ2-1; the D gene is possibly TRBD2 (6 bases). TRBV23-1 is designated an ORF whose function remains uncertain. Trimming stripped 4 bases from V and 9 bases from J, with 10 bases between. This CDR3 has 12 residues. CDR3 nucleotides: TGCGCCAGCAGTCCCCGGGGGTGTGAGCAGTTCTTC. It encodes CASSPRGCEQFF.

This clone turned up a few times. J is TRBJ2-1 and V is TRBV11-1; 9 positions agree with TRBD1. The CDR3 totals 16 residues. Looked up from germline, CDR1 is SGHAT and CDR2 is FQDESV (reference sequence). V lost 4 bases and J lost 3; bases outside the gene matches: 7. CDR3: CASSYRRDRDYNEQFF. CDR3 bases: TGTGCCAGCAGCTACAGGAGGGACAGGGACTACAATGAGCAGTTCTTC.

Only one count was recorded for this clone. V is TRBV6-6 and J is TRBJ2-3, with 8 bases matching TRBD2. CDR1 is MNHNY and CDR2 is SVGAGI in the germline V gene (reference sequence). Germline trimming cut 2 bases from V and 2 bases from J; bases unmatched to any gene: 3. CDR3 length: 15 amino acids. In DNA form, the CDR3 reads TGTGCCAGCAGTTACGGGCGGGGGGCCACAGATACGCAGTATTTT. As protein: CASSYGRGATDTQYF.

This clone was counted many times. The V gene is TRBV6-6, the J gene TRBJ1-1; 10 bases agree with TRBD1. The V gene end was trimmed by 6 bases and the J gene end by 5 bases; junction bases not matched to a gene: 3. The CDR3 contains 13 residues. Per the germline V gene, CDR1 is MNHNY and CDR2 is SVGAGI (reference sequence). The CDR3 coding sequence is TGTGCCAGCAGCTGGGACAGGGGAACTGAAGCTTTCTTT. It codes for CASSWDRGTEAFF.

This rearrangement joins TRBV4-2 to TRBJ2-2, with TRBD2 matching 9 bases. Germline loops: CDR1 LGHNA, CDR2 YNFKEQ. After removal of 1 base from V and 6 bases from J, the junction contained 6 bases not matched to a gene. The CDR3 is 16 residues long. DNA for the CDR3: TGTGCCAGCAGCCAAGTGGCAGCGGGAGGTTCCGGGGAGCTGTTTTTT. The encoded protein is CASSQVAAGGSGELFF.

This chain connects TRBV29-1 to TRBJ2-3; the match to TRBD2 covers 9 bases. This CDR3 spans 14 amino acids. The V gene's germline CDR1 is SQVTM and CDR2 ANQGSEA. V lost 6 bases, J lost 0 bases, and 4 bases stayed unmatched. CDR3 sequence reads: CSVRLAGSTDTQYF. The CDR3 nucleotides read TGCAGCGTACGTCTAGCGGGGAGCACAGATACGCAGTATTTT.

This sequence joins TRBV2 and TRBJ1-1, with 11 nucleotides matching TRBD1. Unmatched junction bases numbered 13, after V lost 2 bases and J lost 8 bases. CDR3 size: 17 residues. Germline values: CDR1 SNHLY, CDR2 FYNNEI. CDR3 sequence (DNA): TGTGCCAGCAGTGAAAGTCCCCCGGGACAGGGGGGTCGGGAAGCTTTCTTT. It is translated as CASSESPPGQGGREAFF.

This clone turned up a few times. The chain is built from TRBV5-1 and TRBJ1-4; possible D gene TRBD1, 5 bases. This CDR3 has 14 residues. Trimming pared 2 bases from V and 8 bases from J, leaving 13 bases between. Germline-derived CDR1 and CDR2 are SGHRS and YFSETQ. The CDR3 sequence is CASSLDRPEEKLFF. CDR3 coding DNA: TGCGCCAGCAGCTTAGACAGACCGGAGGAAAAACTGTTTTTT.